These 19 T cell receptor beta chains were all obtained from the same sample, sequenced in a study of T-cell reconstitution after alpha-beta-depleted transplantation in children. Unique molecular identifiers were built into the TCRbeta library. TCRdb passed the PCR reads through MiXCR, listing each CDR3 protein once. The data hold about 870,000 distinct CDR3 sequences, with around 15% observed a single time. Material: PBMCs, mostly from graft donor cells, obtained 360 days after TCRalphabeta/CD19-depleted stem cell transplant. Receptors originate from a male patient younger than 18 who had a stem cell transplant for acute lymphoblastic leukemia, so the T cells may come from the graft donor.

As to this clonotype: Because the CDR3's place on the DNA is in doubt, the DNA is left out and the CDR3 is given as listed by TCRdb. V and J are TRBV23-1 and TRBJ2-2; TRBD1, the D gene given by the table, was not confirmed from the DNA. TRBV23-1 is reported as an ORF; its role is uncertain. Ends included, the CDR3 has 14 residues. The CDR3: CASSHAWGPGSCFF.

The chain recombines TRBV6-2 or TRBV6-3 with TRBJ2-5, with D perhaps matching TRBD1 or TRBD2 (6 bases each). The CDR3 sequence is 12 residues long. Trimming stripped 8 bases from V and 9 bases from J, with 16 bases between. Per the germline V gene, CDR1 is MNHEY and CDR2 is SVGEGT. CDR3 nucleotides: TGTGCCAGCGGCAGGGGAAGGGAGGCCCAGTACTTC. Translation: CASGRGREAQYF.

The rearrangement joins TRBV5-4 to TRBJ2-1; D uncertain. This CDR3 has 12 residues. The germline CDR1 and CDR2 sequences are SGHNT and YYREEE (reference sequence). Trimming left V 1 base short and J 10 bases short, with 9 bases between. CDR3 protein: CASSLYLSEQFF. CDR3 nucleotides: TGTGCCAGCAGCTTGTACCTCAGCGAGCAGTTCTTC. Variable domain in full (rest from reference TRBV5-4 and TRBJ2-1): ETGVTQSPTHLIKTRGQQVTLRCSSQSGHNTVSWYQQALGQGPQFIFQYYREEENGRGNFPPRFSGLQFPNYSSELNVNALELDDSALYLCASSLYLSEQFFGPGTRLTVL.

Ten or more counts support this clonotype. CDR3 region: CASSFAGTSVGETQYF. The CDR3 region has the DNA TGCGCCAGCAGCTTTGCCGGGACTAGCGTGGGGGAGACCCAGTACTTC. The V and J genes are TRBV5-1 and TRBJ2-5, with 10 bases matching TRBD2. The germline gives CDR1 SGHRS, CDR2 YFSETQ. V shed 2 bases and J 5 bases; nucleotides not matched to a gene: 9. The CDR3 is 16 amino acids.

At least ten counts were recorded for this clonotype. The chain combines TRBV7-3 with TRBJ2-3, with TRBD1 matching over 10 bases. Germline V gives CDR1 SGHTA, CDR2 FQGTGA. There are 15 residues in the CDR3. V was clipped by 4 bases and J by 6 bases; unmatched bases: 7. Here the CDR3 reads CASSSGTGVRDTQYF. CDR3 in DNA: TGTGCCAGCAGCTCCGGGACAGGGGTTAGGGATACGCAGTATTTT.

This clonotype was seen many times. The CDR3 region is CASSLQGSPNQPQHF. The CDR3 bases are TGCGCCAGCAGCTTACAGGGGAGCCCCAATCAGCCCCAGCATTTT. The genes are TRBV5-1 and TRBJ1-5, with 7 nucleotides matching TRBD1. This CDR3 has 15 amino acids. Germline CDR1 reads SGHRS; CDR2 reads YFSETQ. Losses at the gene ends were 2 bases for V and 3 bases for J; bases not matched to a gene: 5.

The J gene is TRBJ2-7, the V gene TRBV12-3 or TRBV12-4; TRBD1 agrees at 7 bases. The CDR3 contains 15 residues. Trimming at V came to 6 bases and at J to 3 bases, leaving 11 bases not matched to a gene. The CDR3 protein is CASRPTTGLRYEQYF. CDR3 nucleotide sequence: TGTGCCAGCAGACCCACGACAGGGCTCCGCTACGAGCAGTACTTC.

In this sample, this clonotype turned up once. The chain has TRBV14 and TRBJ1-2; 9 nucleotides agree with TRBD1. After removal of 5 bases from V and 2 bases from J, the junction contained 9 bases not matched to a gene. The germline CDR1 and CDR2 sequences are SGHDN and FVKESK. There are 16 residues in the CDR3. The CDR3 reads CASSWMDRGLNYGYTF. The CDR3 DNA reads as TGTGCCAGCAGCTGGATGGACAGGGGACTCAACTATGGCTACACCTTC.

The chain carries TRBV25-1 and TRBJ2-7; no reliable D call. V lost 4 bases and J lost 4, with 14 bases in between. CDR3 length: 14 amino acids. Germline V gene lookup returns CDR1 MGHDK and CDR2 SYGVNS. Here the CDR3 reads CASSASAPPYEQYF. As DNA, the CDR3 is TGTGCCAGCAGTGCCTCAGCTCCCCCTTACGAGCAGTACTTC.

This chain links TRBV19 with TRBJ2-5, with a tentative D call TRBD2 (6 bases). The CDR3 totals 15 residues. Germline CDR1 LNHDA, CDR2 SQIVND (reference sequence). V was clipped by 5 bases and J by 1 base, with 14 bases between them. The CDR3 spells CASSWSGWFQETQYF. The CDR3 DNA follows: TGTGCCAGTAGTTGGAGCGGGTGGTTCCAAGAGACCCAGTACTTC.

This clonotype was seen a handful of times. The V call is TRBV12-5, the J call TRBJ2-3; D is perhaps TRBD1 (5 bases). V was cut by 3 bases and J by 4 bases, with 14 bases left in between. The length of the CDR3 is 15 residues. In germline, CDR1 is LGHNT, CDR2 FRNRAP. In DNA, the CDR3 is TGTGCTAGTGGTTTCGGAGTACAGGACCCAGATACGCAGTATTTT. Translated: CASGFGVQDPDTQYF.

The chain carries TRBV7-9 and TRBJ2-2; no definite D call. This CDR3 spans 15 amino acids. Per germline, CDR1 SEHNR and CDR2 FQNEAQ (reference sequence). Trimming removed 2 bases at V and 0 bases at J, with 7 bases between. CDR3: CASSLTVANTGELFF. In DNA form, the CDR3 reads TGTGCCAGCAGCTTAACGGTAGCGAACACCGGGGAGCTGTTTTTT.

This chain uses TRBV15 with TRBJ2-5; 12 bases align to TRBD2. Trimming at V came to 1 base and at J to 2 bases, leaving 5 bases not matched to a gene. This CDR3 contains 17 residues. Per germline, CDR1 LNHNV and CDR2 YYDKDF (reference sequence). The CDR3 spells CATSRVRTSGTQETQYF. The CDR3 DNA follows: TGTGCCACCAGCAGAGTTCGGACTAGCGGGACACAAGAGACCCAGTACTTC.

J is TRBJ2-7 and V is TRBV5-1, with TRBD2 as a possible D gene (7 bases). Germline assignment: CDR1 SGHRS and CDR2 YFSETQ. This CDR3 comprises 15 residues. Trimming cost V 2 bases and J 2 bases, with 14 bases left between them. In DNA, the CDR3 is TGCGCCAGCAGCTTAACTACCGGGGGGCCCTACGAGCAGTACTTC. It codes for CASSLTTGGPYEQYF. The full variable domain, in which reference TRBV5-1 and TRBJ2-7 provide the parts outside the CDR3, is KAGVTQTPRYLIKTRGQQVTLSCSPISGHRSVSWYQQTPGQGLQFLFEYFSETQRNKGNFPGRFSGRQFSNSRSEMNVSTLELGDSALYLCASSLTTGGPYEQYFGPGTRLTVT.

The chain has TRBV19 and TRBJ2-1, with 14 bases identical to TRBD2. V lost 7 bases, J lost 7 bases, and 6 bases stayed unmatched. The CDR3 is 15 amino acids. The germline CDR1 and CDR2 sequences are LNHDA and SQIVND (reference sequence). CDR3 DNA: TGTGCCAGTACCGCCGGGACTAGCGGGAGTAATGAGCAGTTCTTC. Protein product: CASTAGTSGSNEQFF.

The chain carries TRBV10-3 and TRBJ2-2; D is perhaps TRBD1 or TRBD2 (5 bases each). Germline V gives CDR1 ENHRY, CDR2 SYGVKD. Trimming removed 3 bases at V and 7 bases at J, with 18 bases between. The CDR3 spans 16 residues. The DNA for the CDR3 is TGTGCCATCAGTGACGTGGGGGAGAGTGGGAGCGGGGAGCTGTTTTTT. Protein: CAISDVGESGSGELFF.

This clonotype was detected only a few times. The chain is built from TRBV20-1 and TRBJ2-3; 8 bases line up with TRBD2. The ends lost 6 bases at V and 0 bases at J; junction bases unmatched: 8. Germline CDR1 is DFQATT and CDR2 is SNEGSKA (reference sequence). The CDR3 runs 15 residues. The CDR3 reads CSAELAAGSTDTQYF. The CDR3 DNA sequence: TGCAGTGCCGAACTAGCGGCAGGTAGCACAGATACGCAGTATTTT.

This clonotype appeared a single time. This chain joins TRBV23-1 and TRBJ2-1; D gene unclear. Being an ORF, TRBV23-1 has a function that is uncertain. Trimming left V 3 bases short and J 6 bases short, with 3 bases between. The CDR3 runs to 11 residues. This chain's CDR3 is CASSQFNEQFF. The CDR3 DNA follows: TGCGCCAGCAGTCAGTTCAATGAGCAGTTCTTC.

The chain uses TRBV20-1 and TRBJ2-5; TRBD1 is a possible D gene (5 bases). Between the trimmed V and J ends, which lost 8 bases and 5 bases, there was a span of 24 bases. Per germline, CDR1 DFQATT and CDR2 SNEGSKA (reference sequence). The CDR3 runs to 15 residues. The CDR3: CSRRRGAGIMETQYF. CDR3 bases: TGCAGTCGGCGCCGTGGAGCAGGGATAATGGAGACCCAGTACTTC.